This TCR beta chain was recovered during a study of blood T cell repertoires in COVID-19. About the research overall: T cells, B-cell-depleted T cells, or PBMCs provided the cDNA or gDNA that served as material.

There are 13 residues in the CDR3. The germline gives CDR1 SGHTA, CDR2 FQGNSA. The V gene lost 0 bases and the J gene lost 10 bases, with 10 bases spanning the gap. Original processing notes: Cell counts per sample came from amplifying reference gene primers. This table comes from immunoSEQ multiplex PCR, and its TCRdb copy is limited to in-frame clones, with some not included. That table supplies the V and J calls and clone size; D and trimming were determined from the DNA. The sample shows 120,000 or so clones, about 85% of them seen only once. Sequences were obtained from peripheral blood. This receptor was taken from a woman over 75 with acute or convalescent COVID-19. This chain links TRBV7-2 with TRBJ2-1; weak D call: TRBD2 (5 bases). This CDR3 is CASSLAVVAEQFF. CDR3 in DNA: TGTGCCAGCAGCTTAGCGGTGGTAGCGGAGCAGTTCTTC. The full variable domain, with the rest looked up from reference TRBV7-2 and TRBJ2-1, is GAGVSQSPSNKVTEKGKDVELRCDPISGHTALYWYRQSLGQGLEFLIYFQGNSAPDKSGLPSDRFSAERTGGSVSTLTIQRTQQEDSAVYLCASSLAVVAEQFFGPGTRLTVL.